This TCR beta chain is drawn from a study of cytotoxic CD8 clonotypes in ibrutinib-treated CLL. The germline CDR1 and CDR2 sequences are SEHNR and FQNEAQ (reference sequence). This CDR3 has 16 amino acids. V lost 3 bases to trimming and J lost 5 bases; unmatched junction nucleotides: 8. Here immunoSEQ multiplex PCR was the method, and the copy in TCRdb shows in-frame clones only, minus some. The data show 110,000 to 150,000 clones, over 60% seen once. The specimen comprised PBMCs, sampled after 12 months of ibrutinib treatment. The clonotype comes from a human donor with chronic lymphocytic leukemia. This chain joins TRBV7-9 and TRBJ2-7; 12 bases map to TRBD2. Here the CDR3 DNA reads TGTGCCAGCAGCTTCGGACTAGCGGGAAACCTAGACGAGCAGTACTTC. This gives the protein CASSFGLAGNLDEQYF.